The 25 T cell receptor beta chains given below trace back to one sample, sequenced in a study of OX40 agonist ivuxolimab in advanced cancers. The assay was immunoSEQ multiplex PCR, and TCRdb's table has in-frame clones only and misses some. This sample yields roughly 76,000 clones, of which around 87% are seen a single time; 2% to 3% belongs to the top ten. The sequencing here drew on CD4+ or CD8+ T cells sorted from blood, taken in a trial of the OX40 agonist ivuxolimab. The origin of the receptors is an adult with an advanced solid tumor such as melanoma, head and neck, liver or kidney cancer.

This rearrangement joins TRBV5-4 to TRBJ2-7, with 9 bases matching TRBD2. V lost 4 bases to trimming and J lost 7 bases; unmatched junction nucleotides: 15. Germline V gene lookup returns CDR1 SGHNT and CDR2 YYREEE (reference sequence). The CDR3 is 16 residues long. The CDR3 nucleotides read TGTGCCAGCAGCCCGGATGGGCGGGGGGGCCTTTGGGAGCAGTACGTC. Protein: CASSPDGRGGLWEQYV.

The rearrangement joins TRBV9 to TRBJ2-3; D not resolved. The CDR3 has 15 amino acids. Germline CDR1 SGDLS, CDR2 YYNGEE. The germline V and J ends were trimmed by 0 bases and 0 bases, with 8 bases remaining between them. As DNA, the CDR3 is TGTGCCAGCAGCGTAGCTGGCCTTAGCACAGATACGCAGTATTTT. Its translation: CASSVAGLSTDTQYF.

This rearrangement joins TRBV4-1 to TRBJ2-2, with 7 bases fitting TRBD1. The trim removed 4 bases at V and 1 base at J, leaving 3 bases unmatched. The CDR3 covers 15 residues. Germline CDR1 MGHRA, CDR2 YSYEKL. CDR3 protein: CASSLRTGNTGELFF. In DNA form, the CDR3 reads TGCGCCAGCAGCCTTCGGACAGGGAACACCGGGGAGCTGTTTTTT.

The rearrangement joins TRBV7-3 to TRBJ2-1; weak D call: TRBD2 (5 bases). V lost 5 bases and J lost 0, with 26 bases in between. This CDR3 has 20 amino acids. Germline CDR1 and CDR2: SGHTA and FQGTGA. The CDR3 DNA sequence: TGTGCCAGCAGCCAGGCCCACCGGCGTCCGGGAAGTAGCTCCTACAATGAGCAGTTCTTC. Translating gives CASSQAHRRPGSSSYNEQFF.

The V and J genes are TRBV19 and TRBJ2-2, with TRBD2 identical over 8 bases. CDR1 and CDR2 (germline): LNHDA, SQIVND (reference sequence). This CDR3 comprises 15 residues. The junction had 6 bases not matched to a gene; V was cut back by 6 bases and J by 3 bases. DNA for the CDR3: TGTGCCAGTAGCCAGCGGGGGCCTTACACCGGGGAGCTGTTTTTT. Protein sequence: CASSQRGPYTGELFF.

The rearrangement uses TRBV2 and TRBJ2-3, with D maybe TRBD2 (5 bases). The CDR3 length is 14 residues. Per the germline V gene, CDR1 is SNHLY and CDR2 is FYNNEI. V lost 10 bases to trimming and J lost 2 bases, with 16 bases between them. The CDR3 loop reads CATMPGRFTDTQYF. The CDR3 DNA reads TGTGCCACCATGCCGGGGAGATTCACAGATACGCAGTATTTT.

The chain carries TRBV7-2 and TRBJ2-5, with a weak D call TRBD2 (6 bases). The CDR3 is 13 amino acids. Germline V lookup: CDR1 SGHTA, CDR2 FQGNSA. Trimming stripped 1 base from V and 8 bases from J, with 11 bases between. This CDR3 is CASSLERGSTQYF. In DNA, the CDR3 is TGTGCCAGCAGCTTAGAACGGGGGTCTACCCAGTACTTC.

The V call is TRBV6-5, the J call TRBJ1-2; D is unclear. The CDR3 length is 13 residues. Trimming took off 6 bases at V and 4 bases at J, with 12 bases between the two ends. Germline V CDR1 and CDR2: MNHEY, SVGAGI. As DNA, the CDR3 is TGTGCCAGCAGCCCCGACAAGGGCTATGGCTACACCTTC. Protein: CASSPDKGYGYTF.

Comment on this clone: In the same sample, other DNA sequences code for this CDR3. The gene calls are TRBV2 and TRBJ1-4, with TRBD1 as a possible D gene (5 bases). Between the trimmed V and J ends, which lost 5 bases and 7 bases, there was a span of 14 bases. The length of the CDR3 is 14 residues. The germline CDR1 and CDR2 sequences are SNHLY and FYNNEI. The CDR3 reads CASSKDTGGEKLFF. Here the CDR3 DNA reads TGTGCCAGCAGTAAGGACACGGGCGGTGAAAAACTGTTTTTT.

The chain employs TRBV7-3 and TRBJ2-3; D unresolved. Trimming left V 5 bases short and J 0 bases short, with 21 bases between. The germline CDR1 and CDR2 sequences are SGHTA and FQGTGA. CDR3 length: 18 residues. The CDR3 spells CASSPRSETGTSTDTQYF. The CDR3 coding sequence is TGTGCCAGCAGCCCTCGTTCCGAAACTGGAACTAGCACAGATACGCAGTATTTT.

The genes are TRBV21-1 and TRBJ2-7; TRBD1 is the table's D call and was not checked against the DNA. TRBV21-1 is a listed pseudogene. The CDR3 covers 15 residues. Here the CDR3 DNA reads TGTGCCAGCAGCAAAGCGAGGGACAACTTATACGAGCAGTACGTC. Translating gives CASSKARDNLYEQYV.

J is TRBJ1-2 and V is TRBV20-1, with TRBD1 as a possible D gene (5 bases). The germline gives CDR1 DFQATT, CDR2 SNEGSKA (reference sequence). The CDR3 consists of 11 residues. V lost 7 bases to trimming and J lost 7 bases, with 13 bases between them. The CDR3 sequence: CSGGAPGGYTF. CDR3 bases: TGCAGTGGGGGCGCCCCCGGTGGCTACACCTTC.

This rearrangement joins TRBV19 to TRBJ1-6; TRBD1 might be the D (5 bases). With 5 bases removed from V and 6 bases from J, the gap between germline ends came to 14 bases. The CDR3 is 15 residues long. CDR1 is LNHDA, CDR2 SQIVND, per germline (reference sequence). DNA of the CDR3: TGTGCCAGTAGTGGGACGGGTGAGATTAATTCACCCCTCCACTTT. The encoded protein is CASSGTGEINSPLHF.

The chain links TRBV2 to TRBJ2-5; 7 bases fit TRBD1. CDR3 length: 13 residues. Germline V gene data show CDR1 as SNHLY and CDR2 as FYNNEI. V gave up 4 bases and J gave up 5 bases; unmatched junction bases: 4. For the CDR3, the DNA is TGTGCCAGCAGTGGACAGGGCATGGAGACCCAGTACTTC. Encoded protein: CASSGQGMETQYF.

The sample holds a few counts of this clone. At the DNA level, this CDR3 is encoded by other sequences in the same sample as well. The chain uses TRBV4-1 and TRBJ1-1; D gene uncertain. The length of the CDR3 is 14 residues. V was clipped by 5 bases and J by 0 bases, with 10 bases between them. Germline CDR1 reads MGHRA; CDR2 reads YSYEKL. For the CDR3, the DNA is TGCGCCAGCAGCGGACGGACGGTGAACACTGAAGCTTTCTTT. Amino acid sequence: CASSGRTVNTEAFF.

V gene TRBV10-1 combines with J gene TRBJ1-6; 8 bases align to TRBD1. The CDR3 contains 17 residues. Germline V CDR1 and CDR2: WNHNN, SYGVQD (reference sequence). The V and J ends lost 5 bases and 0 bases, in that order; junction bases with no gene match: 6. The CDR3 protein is CASSKGQASSYNSPLHF. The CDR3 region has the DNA TGCGCCAGCAGTAAGGGACAGGCGAGCTCCTATAATTCACCCCTCCACTTT.

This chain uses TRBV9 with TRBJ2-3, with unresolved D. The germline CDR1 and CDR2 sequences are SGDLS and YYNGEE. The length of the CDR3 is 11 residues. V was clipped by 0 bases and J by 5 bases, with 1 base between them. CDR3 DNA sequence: TGTGCCAGCAGCGTAGGAGATACGCAGTATTTT. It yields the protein CASSVGDTQYF.

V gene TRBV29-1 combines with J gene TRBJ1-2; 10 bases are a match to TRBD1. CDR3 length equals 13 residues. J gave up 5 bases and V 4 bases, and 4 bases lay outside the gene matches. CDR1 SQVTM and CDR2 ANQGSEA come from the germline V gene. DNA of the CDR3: TGCAGCGTTGGGGAGGGACAGGGGTATGGCTACACCTTC. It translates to CSVGEGQGYGYTF.

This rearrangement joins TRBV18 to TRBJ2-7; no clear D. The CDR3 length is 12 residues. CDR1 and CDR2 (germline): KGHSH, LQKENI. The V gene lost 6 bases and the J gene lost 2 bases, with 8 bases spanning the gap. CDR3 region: CASSAIPYEQYV. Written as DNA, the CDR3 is TGTGCCAGCTCTGCAATTCCCTACGAGCAGTACGTC.

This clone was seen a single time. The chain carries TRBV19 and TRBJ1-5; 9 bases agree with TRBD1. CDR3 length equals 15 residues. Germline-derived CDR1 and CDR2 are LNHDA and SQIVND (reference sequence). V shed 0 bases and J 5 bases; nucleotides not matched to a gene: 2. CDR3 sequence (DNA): TGTGCCAGTAGTATAGAAGGGACAGGGTATCAGCCCCAGCATTTT. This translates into CASSIEGTGYQPQHF.

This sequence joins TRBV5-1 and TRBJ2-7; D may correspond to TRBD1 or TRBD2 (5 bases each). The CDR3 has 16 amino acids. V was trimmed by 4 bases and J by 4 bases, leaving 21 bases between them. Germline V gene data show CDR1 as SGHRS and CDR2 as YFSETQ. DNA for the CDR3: TGCGCCAGCAGCCACGGGACCCTCACCTTGGTATACGAGCAGTACTTC. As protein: CASSHGTLTLVYEQYF.

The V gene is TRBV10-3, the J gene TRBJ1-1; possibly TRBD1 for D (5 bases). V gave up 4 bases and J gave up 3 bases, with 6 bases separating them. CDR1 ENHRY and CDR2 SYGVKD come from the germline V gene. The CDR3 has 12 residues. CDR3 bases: TGTGCCATCAGTGGGGGGTACACTGAAGCTTTCTTT. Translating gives CAISGGYTEAFF.

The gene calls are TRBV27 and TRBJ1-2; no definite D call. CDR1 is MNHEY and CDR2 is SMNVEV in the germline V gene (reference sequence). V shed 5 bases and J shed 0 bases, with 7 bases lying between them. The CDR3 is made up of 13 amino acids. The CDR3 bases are TGTGCCAGCAGTCATCAAGCTAACTATGGCTACACCTTC. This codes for CASSHQANYGYTF.

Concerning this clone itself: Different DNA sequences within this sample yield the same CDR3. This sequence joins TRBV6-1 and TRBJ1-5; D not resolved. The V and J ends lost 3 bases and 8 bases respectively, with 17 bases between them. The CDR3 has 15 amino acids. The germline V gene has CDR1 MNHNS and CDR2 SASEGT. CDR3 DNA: TGTGCCAGCAGTGAGTCAAGACGGACTGGGAAGCCCCAGCATTTT. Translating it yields CASSESRRTGKPQHF.

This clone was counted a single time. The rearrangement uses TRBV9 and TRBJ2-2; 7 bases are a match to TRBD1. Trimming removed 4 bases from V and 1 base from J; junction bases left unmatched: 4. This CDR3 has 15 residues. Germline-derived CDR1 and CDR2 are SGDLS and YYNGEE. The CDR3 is CASSYRTGNTGELFF. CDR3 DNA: TGTGCCAGCAGCTACCGGACAGGGAACACCGGGGAGCTGTTTTTT.